The 29 T cell receptor beta chains reported below all come from one sample, sequenced in a study of regulatory T cells in long-lasting Graves disease. Time point meaning: newly diagnosed GD, antithyroid drugs for less than 3 months. The authors made the TCR library using RNA they extracted from PBMCs. According to the study, TCR beta libraries were built with iRepertoire HTBI primers and CDR3-region Arm-PCR. Each CDR3 protein is one row after TCRdb ran MiXCR on the multiplex PCR reads. The table has around 250,000 distinct CDR3 sequences, approximately 20% seen once; the top ten hold less than 25%. Sequenced material: peripheral blood mononuclear cells (PBMCs), taken at new diagnosis, from a patient treated with antithyroid drugs. The receptors here all came from a female donor with Graves disease.

CDR3 DNA sequence: TGCGCCAGCAGTGAGTCCCTCGGGACTCCTTTCAATGAGCAGTTCTTC. It encodes CASSESLGTPFNEQFF. The chain employs TRBV10-1 and TRBJ2-1, with a possible D match to TRBD2 (6 bases). CDR1 is WNHNN and CDR2 is SYGVQD in the germline V gene (reference sequence). V was shortened by 0 bases and J by 6 bases, with 15 bases between the two germline ends. The CDR3 sequence is 16 residues long.

V and J are TRBV2 and TRBJ1-1; D gene uncertain. CDR1 and CDR2 (germline): SNHLY, FYNNEI. V dropped 7 bases and J dropped 1 base, with 7 bases sitting between them. The CDR3 covers 12 residues. CDR3: CASTSRNTEAFF. Here the CDR3 DNA reads TGTGCCAGCACTTCAAGGAACACTGAAGCTTTCTTT.

A word on this clonotype: One base away lies a much larger clone, so this may be a sequencing read error. The V call is TRBV6-9, the J call TRBJ2-5; 7 bases line up with TRBD1. The CDR3 has 16 amino acids. The junction had 16 bases not matched to a gene; V was cut back by 3 bases and J by 9 bases. In germline, CDR1 is MNHGY, CDR2 SVAAGI. CDR3 sequence reads: CASSYDARQGSGAQYF. CDR3 DNA sequence: TGTGCCAGCAGTTACGATGCGAGACAGGGTTCTGGAGCCCAGTACTTC.

This clonotype showed up many times. The chain links TRBV20-1 to TRBJ2-1; 9 bases fit TRBD2. The ends lost 5 bases at V and 2 bases at J; junction bases unmatched: 10. CDR3 length: 16 amino acids. From germline, CDR1 is DFQATT and CDR2 SNEGSKA (reference sequence). The CDR3 is CSAPSYGGRAYNEQFF. Written as DNA, the CDR3 is TGCAGTGCTCCTAGTTACGGCGGGAGGGCCTACAATGAGCAGTTCTTC.

This clonotype occurred many times. The V and J genes are TRBV10-3 and TRBJ2-5; D is unclear. The CDR3 sequence is 11 residues long. Trimming removed 10 bases from V and 3 bases from J, with 9 bases in between. CDR1 is ENHRY, CDR2 SYGVKD, per germline. This CDR3 is CATGTEETQYF. The CDR3 coding sequence is TGTGCCACAGGCACCGAAGAGACCCAGTACTTC.

On this clonotype itself: A clone one base away is much larger, so this may be a read error. The chain recombines TRBV13 with TRBJ2-3; 10 positions match TRBD2. The J call could be wrong; TRBJ2-5 is a better fit for the DNA end. The length of the CDR3 is 15 residues. CDR1 and CDR2 (germline): PRHDT, FYEKMQ (reference sequence). The CDR3 protein is CASSLQREGQRTQYF. The CDR3, as DNA: TGTGCCAGCAGCCTCCAGCGGGAGGGCCAGCGGACCCAGTACTTC.

This clonotype was seen ten or more times. CDR3 sequence (DNA): TGTGCCAGCAGCCCCTGGACAGGCACCTATGGCTACACCTTC. Translation: CASSPWTGTYGYTF. The V call is TRBV3-1, the J call TRBJ1-2; 7 bases fit TRBD1. This CDR3 contains 14 residues. With 4 bases clipped from V and 4 bases from J, the junction kept 6 bases outside the gene matches. CDR1 and CDR2 (germline): LGHDT, YNNKEL (reference sequence).

At least ten counts were recorded for this clonotype. This chain links TRBV24-1 with TRBJ2-3, with D possibly matching TRBD2 (7 bases). CDR1 and CDR2 from the germline V gene are KGHDR and SFDVKD. This CDR3 region has 16 residues. V lost 5 bases to trimming and J lost 6 bases, with 20 bases between them. CDR3 bases: TGTGCCACCAGTGTCGGGGGGCGGGTAGCGTGGGATACGCAGTATTTT. It yields the protein CATSVGGRVAWDTQYF.

There are a few counts of this clonotype. The rearrangement links TRBV19 to TRBJ2-7; TRBD2 matches at 8 bases. V dropped 3 bases and J dropped 2; count of bases not matched to a gene: 6. From germline, CDR1 is LNHDA and CDR2 SQIVND (reference sequence). This CDR3 region has 15 residues. CDR3 DNA: TGTGCCAGTAGTATTGGGACTAGAAGCGCCTACGAGCAGTACTTC. Protein product: CASSIGTRSAYEQYF.

This clonotype occurred many times. The V and J genes are TRBV2 and TRBJ2-5, with 7 bases fitting TRBD1. Germline CDR1 SNHLY, CDR2 FYNNEI. The CDR3 runs to 15 residues. The ends lost 6 bases at V and 4 bases at J; junction bases unmatched: 11. The CDR3 spells CASRVRQGGRETQYF. CDR3 bases: TGTGCCAGCAGGGTGAGACAGGGTGGCAGAGAGACCCAGTACTTC.

The CDR3 DNA follows: TGTGCCAGCAGCTCTGGACAGGGAGACAAAGCTTTCTTT. Protein: CASSSGQGDKAFF. The chain couples TRBV2 to TRBJ1-1; 8 bases are a match to TRBD1. CDR1 SNHLY and CDR2 FYNNEI come from the germline V gene. The CDR3 is 13 residues long. The ends lost 6 bases at V and 9 bases at J; junction bases unmatched: 9.

This clonotype was counted at least ten times. V is TRBV25-1 and J is TRBJ1-1, with D maybe TRBD1 (5 bases). The CDR3 totals 13 residues. V was clipped by 7 bases and J by 1 base, with 10 bases between them. Germline assignment: CDR1 MGHDK and CDR2 SYGVNS. The chain's CDR3 is CASMGPWNTEAFF. The CDR3 DNA reads as TGTGCCAGCATGGGACCGTGGAACACTGAAGCTTTCTTT. Full variable domain (outside the CDR3, taken from reference TRBV25-1 and TRBJ1-1): EADIYQTPRYLVIGTGKKITLECSQTMGHDKMYWYQQDPGMELHLIHYSYGVNSTEKGDLSSESTVSRIRTEHFPLTLESARPSHTSQYLCASMGPWNTEAFFGQGTRLTVV.

Note on this clonotype: One base away lies a much larger clone, so this may be a sequencing read error. The chain couples TRBV7-8 to TRBJ2-3; 7 nucleotides match TRBD2. Germline CDR1 reads SGHVS; CDR2 reads FQNEAQ. The CDR3 sequence is 17 residues long. The CDR3 DNA is TGTGCCAGCAGCTTAGACTGGGGGGGGTCTTTCACAGATACGCAGTCTTTT. Translated, it gives CASSLDWGGSFTDTQSF.

In this sample, this clonotype turned up many times. The J gene is TRBJ1-2, the V gene TRBV12-3 or TRBV12-4; TRBD1 is a possible D gene (6 bases). V dropped 5 bases and J dropped 7 bases, with 14 bases sitting between them. The CDR3 totals 13 residues. The CDR3 spells CASSQDSRRGYTF. CDR3 coding DNA: TGTGCCAGCAGTCAGGACAGCCGGCGTGGCTACACCTTC.

This chain connects TRBV6-5 to TRBJ1-5; 7 bases agree with TRBD1. In germline, CDR1 is MNHEY, CDR2 SVGAGI. This CDR3 region has 15 residues. The V gene end was trimmed by 0 bases and the J gene end by 6 bases; junction bases not matched to a gene: 5. Written as DNA, the CDR3 is TGTGCCAGCAGTTACTCGAAGACAGGGAGTCAGCCCCAGCATTTT. This encodes CASSYSKTGSQPQHF.

Ten or more counts support this clonotype. Germline and junction disagree at one end, which may indicate a read error. The J gene is TRBJ1-3, the V gene TRBV5-1; no definite D call. This CDR3 is built from 14 residues. The germline gives CDR1 SGHRS, CDR2 YFSETQ. CDR3 in amino acids: CASSLVGTGNTIYF. The CDR3 region has the DNA TGTGCCAGCAGCTTAGTGGGGACTGGAAACACCATATATTTT.

The chain uses TRBV2 and TRBJ2-3; no clear D gene. CDR1 is SNHLY, CDR2 FYNNEI, per germline. The germline V and J ends were trimmed by 4 bases and 2 bases, with 10 bases remaining between them. The CDR3 spans 14 residues. The CDR3 nucleotides read TGTGCCAGCAGTGGCCCGTACTCCACAGATACGCAGTATTTT. Translation: CASSGPYSTDTQYF.

This clonotype was counted ten times or more. The DNA for the CDR3 is TGTGCCAGCAGTACGACTGGAAACACCATATATTTT. Its protein is CASSTTGNTIYF. The chain couples TRBV2 to TRBJ1-3, with D unclear. Germline CDR1 and CDR2: SNHLY and FYNNEI. The CDR3 sequence is 12 residues long. Trimming left V 5 bases short and J 2 bases short, with 4 bases between.

The J gene is TRBJ2-5, the V gene TRBV12-3 or TRBV12-4; D not certain. The CDR3 is 15 residues long. Trimming removed 3 bases at V and 2 bases at J, with 13 bases between. The CDR3 coding sequence is TGTGCCAGCAGTTTTGACGCTGGGCTTCAAGAGACCCAGTACTTC. Its protein product is CASSFDAGLQETQYF.

This clonotype was detected a few times. The genes are TRBV28 and TRBJ2-3, with 7 bases that match TRBD1. The CDR3 covers 14 residues. Per germline, CDR1 MDHEN and CDR2 SYDVKM. V was clipped by 6 bases and J by 5 bases; unmatched bases: 8. The CDR3 spells CASRGGGSIDTQYF. The CDR3 DNA sequence: TGTGCCAGCAGAGGGGGCGGAAGTATAGATACGCAGTATTTT.

The count of this clonotype is one. The chain uses TRBV12-3 or TRBV12-4 and TRBJ1-6; D not certain. The CDR3 spans 14 residues. The V end lost 7 bases, the J end lost 10 bases, and 17 bases lay between the germline ends. The CDR3 bases are TGTGCCAGCATGTTGGATAGGGTGAACTCACCCCTCCACTTT. Translating it yields CASMLDRVNSPLHF.

This clonotype appeared many times. The V gene is TRBV9, the J gene TRBJ2-3, with 7 bases identical to TRBD1. The CDR3 totals 14 residues. Germline lookup yields CDR1 SGDLS and CDR2 YYNGEE. The V segment lost 2 bases and the J segment 2 bases; nucleotides outside the gene matches: 2. The CDR3 DNA follows: TGTGCCAGCAGCGTTACAGGGGACACAGATACGCAGTATTTT. Residues: CASSVTGDTDTQYF.

In DNA, the CDR3 is TGTGCCAGCAGTTCGCCCGAACGACAGGGCCCTAACTATGGCTACACCTTC. It specifies CASSSPERQGPNYGYTF. The rearrangement links TRBV6-9 to TRBJ1-2; 7 bases are a match to TRBD1. Germline V gene sequence: CDR1 MNHGY, CDR2 SVAAGI. The trim removed 4 bases at V and 0 bases at J, leaving 11 bases unmatched. The CDR3 loop spans 17 amino acids.

This clonotype was detected a few times. CDR3 sequence reads: CASSQEGRAEVIEQFF. CDR3 bases: TGTGCCAGCAGCCAAGAGGGGCGGGCCGAGGTGATTGAGCAGTTCTTC. V and J are TRBV3-1 and TRBJ2-1; D might be TRBD1 or TRBD2, each matching 5 bases. The CDR3 runs to 16 residues. The ends were cut back, 0 bases at V and 9 bases at J, with 18 bases in the middle. The germline CDR1 and CDR2 sequences are LGHDT and YNNKEL (reference sequence).

Many counts were recorded for this clonotype. The chain joins TRBV5-1 to TRBJ2-7, with TRBD2 identical over 10 bases. The germline V gene has CDR1 SGHRS and CDR2 YFSETQ. The V and J ends lost 5 bases and 2 bases, in that order; junction bases with no gene match: 4. The CDR3 runs 14 residues. CDR3 in DNA: TGCGCCAGCAGTCCTAGCGGGGGACCCTACGAGCAGTACTTC. This encodes CASSPSGGPYEQYF.

This clonotype is termed medium-sized. This rearrangement joins TRBV28 to TRBJ1-1; possible D gene TRBD1, 6 bases. The V end was cut by 5 bases, the J end by 2 bases, with 12 bases between. The CDR3 is made up of 14 amino acids. CDR1 and CDR2 (germline): MDHEN, SYDVKM. CDR3 sequence (DNA): TGTGCCAGCAGTCATAAACAGGGAAACACTGAAGCTTTCTTT. This codes for CASSHKQGNTEAFF.

This clonotype has a count of ten or more. The V call is TRBV4-3, the J call TRBJ1-6, with a possible D match to TRBD1 (5 bases). The CDR3 has 18 amino acids. V was shortened by 1 base and J by 6 bases, with 19 bases between the two germline ends. The germline CDR1 and CDR2 sequences are LGHNA and YSLEER. This chain's CDR3 is CASSQGESRAGFNSPLHF. The CDR3 DNA reads as TGCGCCAGCAGCCAAGGAGAGTCGCGTGCAGGGTTTAATTCACCCCTCCACTTT.

This clonotype was seen ten or more times. The gene calls are TRBV25-1 and TRBJ2-6, with unresolved D. Between the trimmed V and J ends, which lost 4 bases and 4 bases, there was a span of 2 bases. Germline CDR1 is MGHDK and CDR2 is SYGVNS. CDR3 length: 12 amino acids. The CDR3 nucleotides read TGTGCCAGCAGTGGAGGGGCCAACGTCCTGACTTTC. Translation: CASSGGANVLTF.

This clonotype has a count of ten or more. The chain carries TRBV29-1 and TRBJ2-5; D uncertain. The CDR3 is 14 residues long. Germline V gene lookup returns CDR1 SQVTM and CDR2 ANQGSEA. V was clipped by 4 bases and J by 2 bases, with 14 bases between them. DNA for the CDR3: TGCAGCGTTGGGACGGTGGGGTCACAAGAGACCCAGTACTTC. This encodes CSVGTVGSQETQYF.